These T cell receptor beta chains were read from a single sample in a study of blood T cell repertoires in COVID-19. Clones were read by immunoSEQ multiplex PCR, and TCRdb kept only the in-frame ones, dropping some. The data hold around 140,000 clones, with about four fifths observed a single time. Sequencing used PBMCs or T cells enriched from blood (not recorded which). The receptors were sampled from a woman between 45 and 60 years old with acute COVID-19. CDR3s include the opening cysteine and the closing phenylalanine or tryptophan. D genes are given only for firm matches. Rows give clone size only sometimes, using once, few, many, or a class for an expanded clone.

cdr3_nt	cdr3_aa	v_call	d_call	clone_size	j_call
TGTGCCAGCGGAATCACCGGGACAGGGGAATATGGCTACACCTTC	CASGITGTGEYGYTF	TRBV6-5	TRBD1	NA	TRBJ1-2
TGCGCCAGCAGCCCGGGTCTCCGGGGAGGCTACGAGCAGTACTTC	CASSPGLRGGYEQYF	TRBV4-1	NA	many	TRBJ2-7
TGCAGCGTTGAAGATCTTAGCGGGAGGACGGAGACCCAGTACTTC	CSVEDLSGRTETQYF	TRBV29-1	TRBD2	NA	TRBJ2-5
TGTGCCAGCAGCCAGACAGGAAGGGGGAGCGCCGACTTC	CASSQTGRGSADF	TRBV14	NA	few	TRBJ2-7
TGTGCCAGCAGCGAAAGGGGGGGAGGGAACACCGGGGAGCTGTTTTTT	CASSERGGGNTGELFF	TRBV6-1	NA	NA	TRBJ2-2
TGCAGTGCTTTCGACAGTGGGGCTTTCTTT	CSAFDSGAFF	TRBV20-1	NA	NA	TRBJ1-1
TGCAGCTCCCGGGGGGGGGAAGAGACCCAGTACTTC	CSSRGGEETQYF	TRBV29-1	TRBD2	NA	TRBJ2-5
TGTGCCAGCAGCAGCGGCTATGGCTACACCTTC	CASSSGYGYTF	TRBV27	NA	few	TRBJ1-2
TGTGCCAGCAGTGACGCACAGGGCTCTAACTATGGCTACACCTTC	CASSDAQGSNYGYTF	TRBV6-2/TRBV6-3	NA	NA	TRBJ1-2
TGCGCCAGCAGCCAAGATGGCAGCTCTGGGGCCAACGTCCTGACTTTC	CASSQDGSSGANVLTF	TRBV4-3	NA	few	TRBJ2-6
TGCGCCAGCAGCTTGAATCCGGGGCAAGAGACCCAGTACTTC	CASSLNPGQETQYF	TRBV5-1	NA	NA	TRBJ2-5
TGTGCCAGCACGTTCGGGAGCGGCTACAATGAGCAGTTCTTC	CASTFGSGYNEQFF	TRBV7-9	NA	few	TRBJ2-1
TGTGCCATCAGTGAAGACCTTACTAGCACTGGGGCCAACGTCCTGACTTTC	CAISEDLTSTGANVLTF	TRBV10-3	NA	NA	TRBJ2-6
TGTGCCAGCAGCCATACTAGCGGAGGGGTTAACGAGCAGTACTTC	CASSHTSGGVNEQYF	TRBV3-1/TRBV3-2	TRBD2	few	TRBJ2-7
TGTGCCAGCAGCTTATCAGGAATCACAGATACGCAGTATTTT	CASSLSGITDTQYF	TRBV7-2	NA	few	TRBJ2-3
TGTGCCAGCAGTGAACGGGTAAATGAAAAACTGTTTTTT	CASSERVNEKLFF	TRBV2	NA	once	TRBJ1-4